Listed here is a single TCR beta chain. Its antigen is currently unknown. The data belong to a study of cytomegalovirus exposure and HLA in healthy donors. Turning to the study itself: Of the donors genotyped, approximately 410 in all, 65% to 90% fell in the Caucasian-associated ancestry cluster.

Donors had nominal health at sampling but likely had unrecorded immune exposures. PCR involved 60 Vbeta and 13 Jbeta primers. Assay used: immunoSEQ multiplex PCR; TCRdb lists only in-frame clones, some missing. Of 200,000 or so clones in the sample, roughly 87% are singletons; the top ten hold 0.2% to 0.3%. The CDR3 extends over 15 amino acids. V shed 3 bases and J shed 2 bases, with 13 bases lying between them. CDR1 and CDR2 (germline): SSHAT, FNYEAQ (reference sequence). Overall study findings and caveats: The majority of CMV-associated TCR beta chains were reported as apparently HLA-restricted in a later analysis. Roughly uniform depth of sequencing across donors was assumed in presence/absence analyses.

Sample: PBMCs. This sequence originates from a girl under three years old in good health and CMV-seronegative. The chain employs TRBV7-7 and TRBJ2-5; TRBD2 might be the D (6 bases). CDR3 loop: CASSFPTGRQETQYF. CDR3 DNA: TGTGCCAGCAGCTTCCCTACTGGGAGGCAAGAGACCCAGTACTTC.